Below, 14 T cell receptor beta chains from the same sample are listed, as sequenced in a study of blood T cells in healthy people across ages. A second PCR of 7 to 11 cycles used a sample-barcoded 5' primer and a J-beta primer mix. TCRdb processed the 5' RACE reads anew with MiXCR; each CDR3 protein has one entry. The sample lists fewer than 900,000 distinct CDR3 sequences; about 34% were seen once. Sequenced: blood. All receptors come from a man aged 18 to 29 in good health.

The chain uses TRBV15 and TRBJ1-5; TRBD1 might be the D (5 bases). V shed 8 bases and J shed 0 bases, with 8 bases lying between them. Germline V gene lookup returns CDR1 LNHNV and CDR2 YYDKDF (reference sequence). The CDR3 sequence is 13 residues long. The CDR3 loop is CATRQSSNQPQHF. The CDR3 DNA reads TGTGCCACCCGACAGTCTAGCAATCAGCCCCAGCATTTT.

The chain joins TRBV25-1 to TRBJ1-4, with D perhaps TRBD1 (5 bases). CDR1 MGHDK and CDR2 SYGVNS come from the germline V gene. The CDR3 sequence is 17 residues long. Trimming left V 0 bases short and J 8 bases short, with 19 bases between. The CDR3 reads CASSEYQGSNGGEKLFF. The CDR3 DNA reads TGTGCCAGCAGTGAATACCAGGGAAGCAATGGGGGGGAAAAACTGTTTTTT.

This clonotype was detected a few times. This chain links TRBV12-3 or TRBV12-4 with TRBJ1-2; weak D call: TRBD1 (6 bases). Trimming removed 5 bases at V and 5 bases at J, with 27 bases between. This CDR3 is 18 amino acids long. CDR3 nucleotide sequence: TGTGCCAGCAGTCGGAAGGACAGTCCTTCAGGAGGTATATATGGCTACACCTTC. Translation gives CASSRKDSPSGGIYGYTF.

To note about this clonotype: Just one base apart from a much larger clone, this may be a read error. The chain carries TRBV20-1 and TRBJ2-7, with TRBD2 identical over 8 bases. The end of the DNA is better explained by TRBJ2-1, so the J call may be wrong. The CDR3 consists of 15 residues. CDR1 DFQATT and CDR2 SNEGSKA come from the germline V gene (reference sequence). The CDR3 sequence: CSANTEGLGPYEQFF. CDR3 coding DNA: TGCAGTGCTAACACAGAGGGACTAGGACCTTACGAGCAGTTCTTC.

The V and J genes are TRBV30 and TRBJ2-3; 10 positions match TRBD2. There are 15 residues in the CDR3. Trimming removed 1 base from V and 6 bases from J; junction bases left unmatched: 7. Germline V gene lookup returns CDR1 GTSNPN and CDR2 SVGIG (reference sequence). The CDR3 DNA sequence: TGTGCCTGGAGTGGGGAGCGGGGGGGCAGCGATACGCAGTATTTT. Translating gives CAWSGERGGSDTQYF.

This clonotype was picked up many times. The J gene is TRBJ1-6, the V gene TRBV9, with 9 bases identical to TRBD1. The V segment lost 3 bases and the J segment 6 bases; nucleotides outside the gene matches: 4. From germline, CDR1 is SGDLS and CDR2 YYNGEE. The CDR3 extends over 15 amino acids. The CDR3 DNA reads TGTGCCAGCAGCGAGCGGGACAGGGTTAATTCACCCCTCCACTTT. Amino acids: CASSERDRVNSPLHF.

This clonotype was counted only a few times. The chain carries TRBV7-9 and TRBJ2-7; TRBD1 agrees at 9 bases. CDR3 size: 15 residues. Germline CDR1 and CDR2: SEHNR and FQNEAQ (reference sequence). The V and J ends lost 3 bases and 1 base, in that order; junction bases with no gene match: 4. Here the CDR3 reads CASSFEGQGSYEQYF. The CDR3 nucleotides are TGTGCCAGCAGCTTCGAGGGACAGGGATCCTACGAGCAGTACTTC.

Turning to this clonotype: Possible read error: a much larger clone is one base away. This sequence joins TRBV12-3 or TRBV12-4 and TRBJ1-2; D gene unclear. The CDR3 extends over 12 amino acids. This chain's CDR3 is CASTLGVNGHTF. DNA for the CDR3: TGTGCCAGCACTCTTGGGGTCAATGGCCACACCTTC.

V and J are TRBV20-1 and TRBJ2-2, with 13 positions matching TRBD2. The CDR3 covers 16 residues. The V and J ends lost 5 bases and 4 bases, in that order; junction bases with no gene match: 7. The germline V gene has CDR1 DFQATT and CDR2 SNEGSKA (reference sequence). The DNA of the CDR3 is TGCAGTGCTCCCGGACTAGCGGGGGCCCCCACCGGGGAGCTGTTTTTT. It specifies CSAPGLAGAPTGELFF.

V is TRBV7-2 and J is TRBJ1-2, with TRBD1 matching 8 bases. Germline-derived CDR1 and CDR2 are SGHTA and FQGNSA. The V and J ends lost 5 bases and 2 bases, in that order; junction bases with no gene match: 7. The length of the CDR3 is 15 residues. In DNA, the CDR3 is TGTGCCAGCAGCATGGACAGGGAGCTGAACTATGGCTACACCTTC. It yields the protein CASSMDRELNYGYTF.

Many counts were recorded for this clonotype. CDR3 loop: CASSSTQFGQYF. CDR3 DNA sequence: TGTGCCAGCAGTTCGACCCAATTCGGGCAGTACTTC. This chain links TRBV12-3 or TRBV12-4 with TRBJ2-7; D call uncertain. V was pared by 4 bases and J by 9 bases, with 13 bases between. This CDR3 has 12 residues.

In its sample, this clonotype was seen a few times. This chain joins TRBV10-3 and TRBJ1-1, with 12 bases lining up with TRBD1. The ends lost 4 bases at V and 6 bases at J; junction bases unmatched: 6. This CDR3 is 15 amino acids long. CDR1 is ENHRY, CDR2 SYGVKD, per germline. CDR3 loop: CAISGRDRGLAEAFF. The DNA for the CDR3 is TGTGCCATCAGTGGAAGGGACAGGGGGCTCGCTGAAGCTTTCTTT.

This clonotype was seen more than once but under ten times. The V call is TRBV12-3 or TRBV12-4, the J call TRBJ1-6; D gene ambiguous. CDR3 size: 14 residues. The V end lost 5 bases, the J end lost 8 bases, and 13 bases lay between the germline ends. The CDR3 is CASSTGWVDSPLHF. DNA of the CDR3: TGTGCCAGCAGTACCGGGTGGGTGGATTCACCCCTCCACTTT.

The V gene is TRBV18, the J gene TRBJ2-5, with TRBD1 identical over 8 bases. The CDR3 runs 15 residues. Per germline, CDR1 KGHSH and CDR2 LQKENI. Unmatched junction bases numbered 6, after V lost 6 bases and J lost 0 bases. CDR3 amino acids: CASSDRGPYQETQYF. The DNA of the CDR3 is TGTGCCAGCTCTGACAGGGGACCGTACCAAGAGACCCAGTACTTC.